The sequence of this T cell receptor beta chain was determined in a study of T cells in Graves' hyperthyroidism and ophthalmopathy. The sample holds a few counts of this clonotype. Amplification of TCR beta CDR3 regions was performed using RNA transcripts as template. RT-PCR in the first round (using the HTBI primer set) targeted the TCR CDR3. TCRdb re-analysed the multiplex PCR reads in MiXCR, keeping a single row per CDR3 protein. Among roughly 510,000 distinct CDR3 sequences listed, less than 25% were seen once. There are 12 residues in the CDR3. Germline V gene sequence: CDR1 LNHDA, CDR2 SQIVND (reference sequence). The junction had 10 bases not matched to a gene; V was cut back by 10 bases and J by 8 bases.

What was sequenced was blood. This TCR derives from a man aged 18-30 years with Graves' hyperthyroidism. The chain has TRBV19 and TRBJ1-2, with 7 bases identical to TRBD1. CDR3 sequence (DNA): TGTGCCACGCTCACAGGGGTCGGGGGCTACACCTTC. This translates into CATLTGVGGYTF.